The 24 T cell receptor beta chains reported below all come from one sample, sequenced in a study of cytomegalovirus exposure and HLA in healthy donors. In the PCR, 60 Vbeta and 13 Jbeta primers were used. TCRdb keeps only in-frame clones here, not all; method: immunoSEQ multiplex PCR. Of about 180,000 clones listed, around 77% are singletons. The material sequenced was PBMCs. These receptors were collected from a man aged 55-75 years in good health and CMV-seronegative.

This clone was counted a few times. The rearrangement joins TRBV6-1 to TRBJ1-5; possibly TRBD1 for D (6 bases). The CDR3 is 14 residues long. Germline assignment: CDR1 MNHNS and CDR2 SASEGT. V shed 5 bases and J shed 9 bases, with 17 bases lying between them. The CDR3 region has the DNA TGTGCCAGCAGTAGCCTCAGGGGCCACAGGCCCCAGCATTTT. Residues: CASSSLRGHRPQHF.

The chain joins TRBV6-1 to TRBJ2-5; tentatively, D is TRBD2 (7 bases). Germline CDR1 and CDR2: MNHNS and SASEGT. V lost 4 bases and J 5 bases, leaving 17 bases between the germline ends. The CDR3 has 15 amino acids. The CDR3 spells CASSGVGGDVETQYF. The CDR3, as DNA: TGTGCCAGCAGTGGGGTAGGGGGGGATGTGGAGACCCAGTACTTC.

V gene TRBV9 combines with J gene TRBJ2-3, with a possible D match to TRBD2 (5 bases). Trimming cost V 3 bases and J 3 bases, with 14 bases left between them. This CDR3 has 15 residues. Germline lookup yields CDR1 SGDLS and CDR2 YYNGEE. The CDR3 sequence is CASSASPFETDTQYF. CDR3 nucleotide sequence: TGTGCCAGCAGCGCTAGCCCTTTTGAAACAGATACGCAGTATTTT.

The chain uses TRBV10-3 and TRBJ1-4; D is undetermined. Germline CDR1 is ENHRY and CDR2 is SYGVKD. V lost 2 bases, J lost 11 bases, and 9 bases lay in between. CDR3 length: 12 amino acids. CDR3 protein: CAISEEREKLFF. DNA for the CDR3: TGTGCCATCAGTGAGGAAAGGGAGAAACTGTTTTTT.

The gene calls are TRBV6-1 and TRBJ2-2; TRBD2 agrees at 7 bases. Germline V CDR1 and CDR2: MNHNS, SASEGT. This CDR3 spans 14 amino acids. The junction had 13 bases not matched to a gene; V was cut back by 10 bases and J by 8 bases. CDR3 protein: CATDTLARGGELFF. DNA of the CDR3: TGTGCCACCGACACACTAGCGCGAGGGGGGGAGCTGTTTTTT.

This clone has more than one count but fewer than ten. The V gene is TRBV7-7, the J gene TRBJ2-1; TRBD2 is a possible D gene (6 bases). Germline V lookup: CDR1 SSHAT, CDR2 FNYEAQ (reference sequence). The CDR3 length is 15 residues. V was cut by 2 bases and J by 6 bases, with 14 bases left in between. CDR3 in amino acids: CASSLTIGTPNEQFF. Here the CDR3 DNA reads TGTGCCAGCAGCTTAACGATTGGGACTCCCAATGAGCAGTTCTTC.

This clone has a single count. CDR3 protein: CASSLASGGWLPYEQYF. CDR3 DNA: TGTGCCAGCAGCTTAGCGAGTGGCGGATGGCTACCTTACGAGCAGTACTTC. This chain connects TRBV11-1 to TRBJ2-7; D gene unclear. The CDR3 consists of 17 residues. Trimming stripped 0 bases from V and 4 bases from J, with 19 bases between. Germline-derived CDR1 and CDR2 are SGHAT and FQDESV (reference sequence).

The rearrangement uses TRBV5-6 and TRBJ2-1, with TRBD1 matching 8 bases. Unmatched junction bases numbered 7, after V lost 3 bases and J lost 5 bases. The germline CDR1 and CDR2 sequences are SGHDT and YYEEEE. CDR3 size: 15 residues. This CDR3 reads CASSSLTGGDNEQFF. The CDR3 coding sequence is TGTGCCAGCAGCTCGCTCACAGGGGGAGACAATGAGCAGTTCTTC.

The chain uses TRBV2 and TRBJ1-5; TRBD1 matches 8 bases. The germline CDR1 and CDR2 sequences are SNHLY and FYNNEI. Trimming at V came to 1 base and at J to 5 bases, leaving 10 bases not matched to a gene. The CDR3 runs 17 residues. The CDR3 DNA is TGTGCCAGCAGTGAAGGGACGCGCAGGGGGCGAGATCAGCCCCAGCATTTT. Its translation is CASSEGTRRGRDQPQHF.

The chain combines TRBV6-1 with TRBJ2-4, with TRBD1 matching 9 bases. Germline V gene sequence: CDR1 MNHNS, CDR2 SASEGT. The trim removed 1 base at V and 6 bases at J, leaving 10 bases unmatched. The length of the CDR3 is 17 residues. The CDR3 loop is CASSEGLTGTGRNIQYF. The CDR3 DNA reads as TGTGCCAGCAGTGAAGGGTTAACCGGGACAGGGAGAAACATTCAGTACTTC.

The chain combines TRBV6-5 with TRBJ2-7; D is possibly TRBD1 (5 bases). CDR3 size: 15 residues. V was trimmed by 7 bases and J by 0 bases, leaving 16 bases between them. CDR1 and CDR2 (germline): MNHEY, SVGAGI. The CDR3 DNA reads TGTGCCAGCAAGCTACAAGGAGACAGCTCCTACGAGCAGTACTTC. It codes for CASKLQGDSSYEQYF.

The genes are TRBV5-4 and TRBJ2-3; 9 nucleotides line up with TRBD1. The germline gives CDR1 SGHNT, CDR2 YYREEE (reference sequence). The trim removed 5 bases at V and 6 bases at J, leaving 4 bases unmatched. CDR3 size: 13 residues. This CDR3 reads CASRPQGADTQYF. The DNA for the CDR3 is TGTGCCAGCAGACCACAGGGGGCGGATACGCAGTATTTT.

The rearrangement links TRBV18 to TRBJ2-5; the match to TRBD1 covers 7 bases. Unmatched junction bases numbered 4, after V lost 1 base and J lost 2 bases. Germline assignment: CDR1 KGHSH and CDR2 LQKENI. This CDR3 is 15 amino acids long. CDR3 nucleotide sequence: TGTGCCAGCTCACCACTGGGACAGTCGCAAGAGACCCAGTACTTC. Translation gives CASSPLGQSQETQYF.

This CDR3 reads CASSFTETYEQYF. The CDR3 DNA follows: TGTGCCAGCAGCTTTACAGAGACCTACGAGCAGTACTTC. The rearrangement uses TRBV5-4 and TRBJ2-7; D call uncertain. Germline V CDR1 and CDR2: SGHNT, YYREEE (reference sequence). Trimming shortened V by 2 bases and J by 2 bases, and 8 bases separated the two germline ends. The CDR3 covers 13 residues.

This clone was seen just once. J is TRBJ2-5 and V is TRBV15; 11 bases line up with TRBD2. The CDR3 is 18 amino acids. Germline CDR1 reads LNHNV; CDR2 reads YYDKDF (reference sequence). V was pared by 2 bases and J by 5 bases, with 13 bases of the junction left unmatched. CDR3 loop: CATSRSLIAGGPEETQYF. In DNA, the CDR3 is TGTGCCACCAGCAGATCACTTATAGCGGGAGGGCCGGAGGAGACCCAGTACTTC.

The J gene is TRBJ2-7, the V gene TRBV30, with TRBD2 identical over 14 bases. The CDR3 sequence is 14 residues long. In germline, CDR1 is GTSNPN, CDR2 SVGIG (reference sequence). The ends lost 3 bases at V and 7 bases at J; junction bases unmatched: 5. CDR3 nucleotide sequence: TGTGCCTGGAGGACGGGACTAGCGGGAGCTGAGCAGTACTTC. Translated: CAWRTGLAGAEQYF. The full variable domain, its missing parts supplied by reference TRBV30 and TRBJ2-7, is SQTIHQWPATLVQPVGSPLSLECTVEGTSNPNLYWYRQAAGRGLQLLFYSVGIGQISSEVPQNLSASRPQDRQFILSSKKLLLSDSGFYLCAWRTGLAGAEQYFGPGTRLTVT.

The chain couples TRBV5-1 to TRBJ1-2; 7 positions agree with TRBD1. In germline, CDR1 is SGHRS, CDR2 YFSETQ. The CDR3 spans 13 residues. V lost 5 bases, J lost 3 bases, and 4 bases stayed unmatched. This CDR3 reads CASRTGTDYGYTF. In nucleotides, the CDR3 is TGCGCCAGCAGGACCGGGACAGACTATGGCTACACCTTC.

Worth noting for this clone: At one boundary the junction diverges from the germline segment, which might be a read error. The chain recombines TRBV30 with TRBJ1-6; D unresolved. CDR3 length: 13 residues. The germline V gene has CDR1 GTSNPN and CDR2 SVGIG (reference sequence). This CDR3 is CAWSPRREGSLLF. CDR3 in DNA: TGTGCCTGGAGCCCAAGGAGGGAGGGATCGCTCCTCTTT.

The CDR3 loop reads CASSLLVRTNTYEQYF. The CDR3 DNA follows: TGTGCCAGCAGCTTATTAGTGCGGACTAACACCTACGAGCAGTACTTC. The rearrangement links TRBV7-8 to TRBJ2-7; weak D call: TRBD2 (6 bases). Trimming pared 2 bases from V and 2 bases from J, leaving 16 bases between. CDR3 length: 16 amino acids. The germline CDR1 and CDR2 sequences are SGHVS and FQNEAQ.

V usage is TRBV4-2 and J usage is TRBJ2-3, with TRBD2 matching 13 bases. Germline V CDR1 and CDR2: LGHNA, YNFKEQ. The CDR3 covers 16 residues. Trimming took 4 bases from V and 4 from J; bases not matched to a gene: 5. Here the CDR3 reads CASSPRLAGGSDTQYF. The CDR3 region has the DNA TGTGCCAGCAGCCCCAGACTAGCGGGGGGCTCAGATACGCAGTATTTT.

In this sample, this clone turned up once. V usage is TRBV13 and J usage is TRBJ1-1; 7 bases fit TRBD1. Germline CDR1 reads PRHDT; CDR2 reads FYEKMQ (reference sequence). V lost 6 bases to trimming and J lost 6 bases; unmatched junction nucleotides: 7. The CDR3 is 13 residues long. Here the CDR3 DNA reads TGTGCCAGCAGGCCCACAGGGGCCCCTGAAGCTTTCTTT. Translation: CASRPTGAPEAFF. The full variable domain, with the rest looked up from reference TRBV13 and TRBJ1-1, is AAGVIQSPRHLIKEKRETATLKCYPIPRHDTVYWYQQGPGQDPQFLISFYEKMQSDKGSIPDRFSAQQFSDYHSELNMSSLELGDSALYFCASRPTGAPEAFFGQGTRLTVV.

The CDR3 DNA reads TGTGCCAGTAGTACGACAGGGAGCGACGAGCAGTACTTC. Amino acids: CASSTTGSDEQYF. This chain connects TRBV19 to TRBJ2-7, with 7 bases fitting TRBD1. V was clipped by 4 bases and J by 5 bases; unmatched bases: 5. Germline CDR1 is LNHDA and CDR2 is SQIVND (reference sequence). The CDR3 has 13 residues.

This clone was detected once. The rearrangement uses TRBV4-1 and TRBJ2-5; 15 bases agree with TRBD2. This CDR3 region has 17 residues. Losses at the gene ends were 3 bases for V and 5 bases for J; bases not matched to a gene: 7. Germline assignment: CDR1 MGHRA and CDR2 YSYEKL. DNA of the CDR3: TGCGCCAGCAGCCAGGGGACTAGCGGGGGGATTGGGGAGACCCAGTACTTC. This codes for CASSQGTSGGIGETQYF.

The chain has TRBV5-4 and TRBJ2-1, with 9 bases fitting TRBD1. Germline CDR1 and CDR2: SGHNT and YYREEE (reference sequence). The CDR3 extends over 15 amino acids. Trimming at V came to 0 bases and at J to 4 bases, leaving 2 bases not matched to a gene. The CDR3: CASSLDRGPYNEQFF. DNA for the CDR3: TGTGCCAGCAGCTTGGACAGGGGGCCTTACAATGAGCAGTTCTTC.